The entry that follows covers one T cell receptor beta chain sequence. Original processing methods: Amplifying reference gene primers gave estimates of nucleated cell counts. TCRdb's copy holds only in-frame clones and misses some; the assay was immunoSEQ multiplex PCR. That table furnishes V, J and clone size, whereas the DNA furnished D and trimming. Of about 280,000 clones listed, approximately 85% are singletons. These data belong to a study of blood T cell repertoires in COVID-19. For the study at large: COVID-19 samples collected from the United States, Italy and Spain covered acute and convalescent phases. Nucleic acid was either cDNA or gDNA, and it came from T cells, B-cell-depleted T cells, or PBMCs.

Looked up from germline, CDR1 is SGHKS and CDR2 is YYEKEE (reference sequence). There are 17 residues in the CDR3. V shed 3 bases, J shed 4 bases, and the junction held 14 bases outside the gene matches. The material sequenced was peripheral blood. V and J are TRBV5-5 and TRBJ2-7; 9 nucleotides agree with TRBD1. This receptor was taken from a man between 18 and 35 years old with active or convalescent COVID-19. CDR3: CASSWREPGQGPYEQYF. DNA of the CDR3: TGTGCCAGCAGCTGGAGGGAACCGGGACAGGGCCCGTACGAGCAGTACTTC.